This TCR beta chain is drawn from a study of T cells in Graves' hyperthyroidism and ophthalmopathy. Clinical symptoms, serum thyroxine and TRAb, thyroid ultrasound and orbital computed tomography were used for the diagnoses. The investigators amplified TCR beta CDR3 regions from RNA transcripts. First-round RT-PCR of the TCR CDR3 relied on the HTBI primer set. TCRdb re-analysed the multiplex PCR reads in MiXCR, keeping a single row per CDR3 protein. The table shows about 640,000 distinct CDR3 sequences, with under 25% occurring only once. Trimming took 3 bases from V and 0 from J, leaving 16 bases between them. Per germline, CDR1 DFQATT and CDR2 SNEGSKA (reference sequence). This CDR3 region has 16 residues.

The sample comprised blood. The sequence was obtained from a man aged 30 to 39 with Graves' ophthalmopathy. The V gene is TRBV20-1, the J gene TRBJ2-3; maybe TRBD1 (5 bases). CDR3 DNA: TGCAGTGCTAGCAACAGGATAGCCACTAGCACAGATACGCAGTATTTT. Protein product: CSASNRIATSTDTQYF.